This note documents a single T cell receptor beta chain sequence. Its cognate antigen is unknown. This sample is drawn from a study of Graves' ophthalmopathy and Graves' hyperthyroidism. Patients were excluded if they had other autoimmune diseases or uncontrolled infections, and likewise if pregnancy or lactation applied. The CDR3 totals 15 residues. CDR1 is MNHEY and CDR2 is SVGAGI in the germline V gene. Trimming cost V 7 bases and J 5 bases; bases outside gene matches: 9. Amplified TCR beta CDR3 regions were obtained using RNA transcripts as template. Scientists carried out first-round RT-PCR using HTBI primers and then a second-round multiplex PCR. MiXCR, run by TCRdb on the multiplex PCR reads, gives a single entry per CDR3 protein. The data contain roughly 36,000 distinct CDR3 sequences, approximately 46% of them singletons. Study conclusions and caveats: Sensitivity of about 70% and specificity of 72% to 80% were achieved by the model that predicted ophthalmopathy progression. Blood repertoires reportedly contained most expanded thyroid clonotypes above 0.001 frequency. Ophthalmopathy cases were distinguished from stable hyperthyroidism by a 13-signature model, reaching approximately 88% sensitivity and about 80% specificity.

The sequence came from an adult woman with stable Graves' hyperthyroidism. This chain uses TRBV6-5 with TRBJ1-5; 9 bases fit TRBD1. Sequencing used peripheral blood. In DNA, the CDR3 is TGTGCCAGCACCGGCGGGGGGACAGGGTATCAGCCCCAGCATTTT. This sequence encodes CASTGGGTGYQPQHF.